This T cell receptor (beta chain) was documented in a study of T cell repertoires in cytomegalovirus infection. As to this clonotype: Its antigen is not identified.

This CDR3 contains 15 residues. V lost 5 bases and J lost 0, with 11 bases in between. Per germline, CDR1 MNHEY and CDR2 SMNVEV (reference sequence). MiXCR was run by TCRdb on the reads, yielding one entry per CDR3 protein. Of about 160,000 distinct CDR3 sequences in the sample, roughly 20% were seen once. The sequencing used CD8+ T cells from cultured PBMCs, collected from culture after CMV antigen stimulation. The clonotype originates from a human donor in good health (CMV status not recorded). Some clones in this sample may be carry-over from other donors' samples. The rearrangement links TRBV27 to TRBJ1-5, with D hard to call. CDR3 nucleotide sequence: TGTGCCAGCAGTCGTAGGGCGGATAGCAATCAGCCCCAGCATTTT. Translating gives CASSRRADSNQPQHF.